The present T cell receptor beta chain was sequenced within a study of identical twins. Study findings and constraints: Modeled out-of-frame TCR alpha sharing in monozygotic twins fell below observed levels.

It was template switching that added a universal primer site, and there were unique molecular identifiers on the cDNA. TCRdb re-called the 5' RACE reads with MiXCR, one entry per CDR3 protein. The sample consists of approximately 210,000 distinct CDR3 sequences, 5% to 7% of them appearing once. CDR1 and CDR2 (germline): SEHNR, FQNEAQ (reference sequence). V lost 2 bases, J lost 0 bases, and 8 bases lay in between. CDR3 size: 14 residues. This clonotype was found a few times. What it binds is unknown. These data also formed part of another study, on T cells expressing NK-cell markers. That work adds: HCMV seropositivity marked most of the eight sequenced donors; one was seronegative. One observes that, in several donors, these clonotypes were also the leading ones within the CD3+CD56-NKG2C+ fraction.

This TCR was sampled from a young woman in good health. Sequenced sample: CD8+ T cells sorted from blood. The rearrangement links TRBV7-9 to TRBJ2-7; D gene uncertain. DNA for the CDR3: TGTGCCAGCAGCTTACCGAGAGGCTCCTACGAGCAGTACTTC. It codes for CASSLPRGSYEQYF.